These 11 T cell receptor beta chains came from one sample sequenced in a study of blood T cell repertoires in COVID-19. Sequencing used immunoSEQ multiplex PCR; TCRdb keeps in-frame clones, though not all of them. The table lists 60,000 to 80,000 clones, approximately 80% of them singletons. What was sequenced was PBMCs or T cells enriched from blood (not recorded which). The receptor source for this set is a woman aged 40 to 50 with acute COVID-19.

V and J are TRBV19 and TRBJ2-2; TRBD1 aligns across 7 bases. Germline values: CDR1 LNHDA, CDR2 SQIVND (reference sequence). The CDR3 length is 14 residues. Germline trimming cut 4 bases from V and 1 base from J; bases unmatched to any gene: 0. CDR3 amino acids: CASSTGGNTGELFF. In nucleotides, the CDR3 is TGTGCCAGTAGTACAGGGGGGAACACCGGGGAGCTGTTTTTT.

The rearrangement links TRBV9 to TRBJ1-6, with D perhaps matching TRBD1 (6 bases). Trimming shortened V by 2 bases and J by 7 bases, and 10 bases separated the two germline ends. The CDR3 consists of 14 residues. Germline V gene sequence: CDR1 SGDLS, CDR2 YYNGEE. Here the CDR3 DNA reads TGTGCCAGCAGCGTTGGGGGCGTCAATTCACCCCTCCACTTT. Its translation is CASSVGGVNSPLHF.

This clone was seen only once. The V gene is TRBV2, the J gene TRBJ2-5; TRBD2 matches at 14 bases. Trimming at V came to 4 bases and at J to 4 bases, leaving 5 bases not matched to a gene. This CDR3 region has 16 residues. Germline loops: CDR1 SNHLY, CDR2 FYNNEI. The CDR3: CASSGLAGGPRETQYF. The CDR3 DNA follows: TGTGCCAGCAGTGGACTAGCGGGAGGGCCACGAGAGACCCAGTACTTC.

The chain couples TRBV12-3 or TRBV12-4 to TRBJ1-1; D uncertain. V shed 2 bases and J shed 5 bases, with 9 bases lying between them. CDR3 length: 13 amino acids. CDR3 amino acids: CASSLRAGTEAFF. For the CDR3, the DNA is TGTGCCAGCAGTTTAAGGGCGGGGACTGAAGCTTTCTTT.

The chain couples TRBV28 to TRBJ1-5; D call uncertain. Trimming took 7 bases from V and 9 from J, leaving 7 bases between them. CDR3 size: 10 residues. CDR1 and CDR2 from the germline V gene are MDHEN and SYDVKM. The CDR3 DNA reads TGTGCCAGCAACCACAGGCCCCAGCATTTT. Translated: CASNHRPQHF.

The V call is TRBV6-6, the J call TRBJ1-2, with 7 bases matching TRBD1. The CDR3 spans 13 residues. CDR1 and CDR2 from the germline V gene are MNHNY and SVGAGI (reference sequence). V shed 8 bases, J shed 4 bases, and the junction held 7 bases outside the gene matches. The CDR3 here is CASGPHRGYGYTF. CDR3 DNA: TGTGCCAGCGGCCCGCACAGGGGCTATGGCTACACCTTC.

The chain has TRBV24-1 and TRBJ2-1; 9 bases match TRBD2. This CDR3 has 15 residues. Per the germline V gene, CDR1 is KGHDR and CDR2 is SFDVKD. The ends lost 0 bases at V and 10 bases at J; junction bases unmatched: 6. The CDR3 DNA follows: TGTGCCACCAGTGATTTGGGTCTAGCGGGAAACGAGCAGTTCTTC. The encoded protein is CATSDLGLAGNEQFF.

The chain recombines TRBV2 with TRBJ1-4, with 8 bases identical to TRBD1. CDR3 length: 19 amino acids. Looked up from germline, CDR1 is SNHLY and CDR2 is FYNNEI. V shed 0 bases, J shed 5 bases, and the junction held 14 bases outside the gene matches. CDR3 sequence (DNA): TGTGCCAGCAGTGAAGCGCAGGGGGCAGGGGCGGTGGTAAATGAAAAACTGTTTTTT. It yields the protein CASSEAQGAGAVVNEKLFF.

CDR3 DNA: TGTGCCAGCAGTCGCAGGGGTGTGCTTTTTTTTGAGCAGTACTTC. The encoded protein is CASSRRGVLFFEQYF. The chain combines TRBV28 with TRBJ2-7; maybe TRBD1 (6 bases). V was pared by 5 bases and J by 7 bases, with 21 bases between. In germline, CDR1 is MDHEN, CDR2 SYDVKM. This CDR3 contains 15 residues.

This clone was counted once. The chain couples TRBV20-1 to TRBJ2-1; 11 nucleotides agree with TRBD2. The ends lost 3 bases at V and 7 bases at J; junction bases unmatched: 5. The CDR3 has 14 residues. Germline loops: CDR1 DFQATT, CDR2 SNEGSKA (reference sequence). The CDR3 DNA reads TGCAGTGCTAGTCTAGCGGGGGGCCTTAATGAGCAGTTCTTC. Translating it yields CSASLAGGLNEQFF.

The CDR3 DNA is TGTGCCAGCAGCTTCCCGGACACCGGGGAGCTGTTTTTT. It codes for CASSFPDTGELFF. The V and J genes are TRBV7-3 and TRBJ2-2; D gene uncertain. This CDR3 comprises 13 residues. Trimming pared 3 bases from V and 3 bases from J, leaving 5 bases between. Germline V gene sequence: CDR1 SGHTA, CDR2 FQGTGA.